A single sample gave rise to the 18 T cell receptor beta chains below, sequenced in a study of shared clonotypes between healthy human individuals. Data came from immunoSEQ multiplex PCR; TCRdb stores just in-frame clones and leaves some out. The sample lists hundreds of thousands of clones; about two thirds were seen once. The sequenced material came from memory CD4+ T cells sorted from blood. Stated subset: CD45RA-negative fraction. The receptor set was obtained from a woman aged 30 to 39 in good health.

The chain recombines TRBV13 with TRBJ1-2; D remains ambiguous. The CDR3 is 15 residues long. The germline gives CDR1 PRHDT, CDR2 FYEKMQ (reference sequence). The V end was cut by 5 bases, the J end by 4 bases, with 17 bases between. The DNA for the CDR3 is TGTGCCAGCAGCCGTACGGTCTTATCCACCTATGGCTACACCTTC. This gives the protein CASSRTVLSTYGYTF.

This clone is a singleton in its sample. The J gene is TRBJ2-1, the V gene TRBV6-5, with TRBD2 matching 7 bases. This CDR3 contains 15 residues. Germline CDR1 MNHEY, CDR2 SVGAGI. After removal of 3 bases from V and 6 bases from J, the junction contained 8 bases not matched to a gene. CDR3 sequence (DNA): TGTGCCAGCAGTTATACGGGGGGTGTAGTCAATGAGCAGTTCTTC. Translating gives CASSYTGGVVNEQFF.

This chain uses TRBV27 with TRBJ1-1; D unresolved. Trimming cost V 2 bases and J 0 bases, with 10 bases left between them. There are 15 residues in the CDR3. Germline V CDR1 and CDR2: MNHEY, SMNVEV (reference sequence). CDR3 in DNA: TGTGCCAGCAGTTTACGGGAGGGAATGAACACTGAAGCTTTCTTT. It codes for CASSLREGMNTEAFF.

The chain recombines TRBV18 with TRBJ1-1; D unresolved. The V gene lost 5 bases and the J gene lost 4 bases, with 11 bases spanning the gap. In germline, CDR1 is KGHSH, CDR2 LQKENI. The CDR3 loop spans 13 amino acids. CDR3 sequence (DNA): TGTGCCAGCTCATCGACCTGGGGCACTGAAGCTTTCTTT. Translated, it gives CASSSTWGTEAFF.

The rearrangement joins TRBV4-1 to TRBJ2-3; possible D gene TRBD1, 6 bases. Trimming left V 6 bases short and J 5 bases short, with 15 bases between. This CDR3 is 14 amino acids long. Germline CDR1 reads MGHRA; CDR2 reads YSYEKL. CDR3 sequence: CASSRKGTQDTQYF. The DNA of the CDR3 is TGCGCCAGCAGTCGGAAAGGGACACAAGATACGCAGTATTTT.

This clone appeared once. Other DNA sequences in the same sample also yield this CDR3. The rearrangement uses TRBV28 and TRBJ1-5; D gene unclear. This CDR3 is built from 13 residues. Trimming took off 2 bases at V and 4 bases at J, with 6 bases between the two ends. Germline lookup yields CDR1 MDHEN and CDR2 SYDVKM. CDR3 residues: CASSLRSNQPQHF. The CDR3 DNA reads TGTGCCAGCAGTTTACGGTCTAATCAGCCCCAGCATTTT.

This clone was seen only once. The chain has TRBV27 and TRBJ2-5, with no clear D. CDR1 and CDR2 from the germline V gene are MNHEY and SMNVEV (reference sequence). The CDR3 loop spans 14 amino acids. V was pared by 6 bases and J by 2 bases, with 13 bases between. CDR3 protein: CASSKDTRQETQYF. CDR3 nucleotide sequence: TGTGCCAGCAGCAAAGACACGCGACAAGAGACCCAGTACTTC.

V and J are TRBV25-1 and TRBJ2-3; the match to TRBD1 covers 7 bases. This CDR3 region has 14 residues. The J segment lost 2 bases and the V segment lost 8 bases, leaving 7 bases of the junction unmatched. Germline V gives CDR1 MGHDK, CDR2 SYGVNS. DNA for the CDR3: TGTGCCAGCGAGCCCAGGGGGTTCACAGATACGCAGTATTTT. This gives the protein CASEPRGFTDTQYF.

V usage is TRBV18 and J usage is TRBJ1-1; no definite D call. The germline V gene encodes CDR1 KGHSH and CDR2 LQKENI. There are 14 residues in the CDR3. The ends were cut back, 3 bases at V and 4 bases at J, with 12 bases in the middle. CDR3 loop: CASSPVVGSTEAFF. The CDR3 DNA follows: TGTGCCAGCTCACCGGTGGTTGGCAGCACTGAAGCTTTCTTT.

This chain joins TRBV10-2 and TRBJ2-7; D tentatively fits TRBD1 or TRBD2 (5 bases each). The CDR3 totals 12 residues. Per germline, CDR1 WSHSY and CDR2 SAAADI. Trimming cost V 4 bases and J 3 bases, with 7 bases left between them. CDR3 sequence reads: CASSGGFYEQYF. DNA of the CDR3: TGCGCCAGCAGTGGGGGGTTCTACGAGCAGTACTTC.

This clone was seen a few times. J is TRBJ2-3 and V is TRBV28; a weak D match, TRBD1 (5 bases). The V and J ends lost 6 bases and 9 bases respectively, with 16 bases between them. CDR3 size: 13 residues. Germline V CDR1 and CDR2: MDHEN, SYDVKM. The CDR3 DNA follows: TGTGCCAGCAGCTACAGGACAACCCGAACGCAGTATTTT. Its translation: CASSYRTTRTQYF. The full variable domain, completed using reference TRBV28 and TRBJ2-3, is DVKVTQSSRYLVKRTGEKVFLECVQDMDHENMFWYRQDPGLGLRLIYFSYDVKMKEKGDIPEGYSVSREKKERFSLILESASTNQTSMYLCASSYRTTRTQYFGPGTRLTVL.

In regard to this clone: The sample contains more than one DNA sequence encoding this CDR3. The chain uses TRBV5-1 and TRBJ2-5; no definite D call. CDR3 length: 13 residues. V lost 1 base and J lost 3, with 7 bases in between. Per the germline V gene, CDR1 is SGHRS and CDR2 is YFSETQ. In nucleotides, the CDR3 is TGCGCCAGCAGCTTGAACGTCGAAGAGACCCAGTACTTC. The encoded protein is CASSLNVEETQYF.

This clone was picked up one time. The CDR3 nucleotides are TGTGCCAGCTTCAAAGCCGGGGGGCGATCCTACGAGCAGTACTTC. This encodes CASFKAGGRSYEQYF. V and J are TRBV11-2 and TRBJ2-7; TRBD2 might be the D (7 bases). Germline-derived CDR1 and CDR2 are SGHAT and FQNNGV. The V gene lost 8 bases and the J gene lost 1 base, with 18 bases spanning the gap. This CDR3 is built from 15 residues.

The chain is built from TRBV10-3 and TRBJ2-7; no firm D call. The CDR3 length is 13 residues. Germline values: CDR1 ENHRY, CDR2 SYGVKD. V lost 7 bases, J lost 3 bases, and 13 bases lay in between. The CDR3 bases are TGTGCCATCAAAGCAGACATAAGCTACGAGCAGTACTTC. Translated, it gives CAIKADISYEQYF.

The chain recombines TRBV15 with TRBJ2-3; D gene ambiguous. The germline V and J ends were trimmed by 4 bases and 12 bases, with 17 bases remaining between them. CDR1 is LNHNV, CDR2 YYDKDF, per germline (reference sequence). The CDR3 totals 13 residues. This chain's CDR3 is CATSTGWAVNQYF. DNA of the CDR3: TGTGCCACCAGCACCGGGTGGGCCGTAAATCAGTATTTT.

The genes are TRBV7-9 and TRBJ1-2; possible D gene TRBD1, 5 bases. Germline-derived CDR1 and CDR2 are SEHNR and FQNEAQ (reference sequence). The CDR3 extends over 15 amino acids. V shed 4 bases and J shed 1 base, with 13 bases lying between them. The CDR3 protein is CASSSVGHFNYGYTF. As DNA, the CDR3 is TGTGCCAGCAGCTCCGTTGGACACTTTAACTATGGCTACACCTTC.

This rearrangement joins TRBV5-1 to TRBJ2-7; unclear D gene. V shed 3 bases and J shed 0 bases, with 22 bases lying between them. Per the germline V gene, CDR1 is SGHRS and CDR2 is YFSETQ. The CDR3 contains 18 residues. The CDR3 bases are TGCGCCAGCAGCTCCCGGGCCCCTACCTCCACGAGCTCCTACGAGCAGTACTTC. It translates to CASSSRAPTSTSSYEQYF.

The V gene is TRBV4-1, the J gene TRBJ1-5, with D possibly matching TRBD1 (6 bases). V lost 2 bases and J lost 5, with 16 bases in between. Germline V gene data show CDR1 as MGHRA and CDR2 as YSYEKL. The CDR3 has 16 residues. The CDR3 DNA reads TGCGCCAGCAGCCAATCCGGGACACGGGGGCATCAGCCCCAGCATTTT. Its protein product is CASSQSGTRGHQPQHF.